This T cell receptor beta chain emerged from a study of Tregs in tolerant kidney transplant recipients. The study's findings and limits: The most relevant donor-specific Treg TCRbeta repertoire apparently came from expansion with activated donor B cells. Validation in larger populations is needed because few patients were studied. Biological reproducibility was not directly addressed in this study.

Measured with immunoSEQ multiplex PCR; TCRdb has only the in-frame clones, and not every one. The sample holds approximately 260,000 clones, 80% to 85% seen once. CD4+CD25+CD127- Tregs, CD4+CD25- non-Tregs, CD4 and CD8 cells were sorted. In regard to this clone: Antigen: not known.

CDR3 size: 16 residues. In germline, CDR1 is SGHNT, CDR2 YYREEE (reference sequence). V shed 4 bases and J 4 bases; nucleotides not matched to a gene: 12. The chain carries TRBV5-4 and TRBJ2-7, with 9 positions matching TRBD2. The sequencing input was CD4+ T cells from blood. This clonotype was sampled from a human donor in good health. CDR3 DNA: TGTGCCAGCAGCCCTGACGGCGGGAGGGCCGAGTACGAGCAGTACTTC. It yields the protein CASSPDGGRAEYEQYF.